This T cell receptor (beta chain) was captured in a study of T cell responses to AZD1222 COVID-19 vaccine (dated by TCRdb to about 2021). For the wider study: TCR sequencing was performed for 233 trial participants, of whom around 210 were given two doses of AZD1222 and approximately 26 were given two doses of MenACWY control vaccine. Trial participants were enrolled by age into 18-55, 56-69 and 70-plus year subgroups, with about 150, 27 and 61 TCR-sequenced participants respectively. Overall study results and their limits: Conclusions about previously exposed vaccinees were limited because only six AZD1222 recipients were SARS-CoV-2 seropositive at baseline. The 56-69-year group was small, and its depth increase did not reach significance, likely because of low power. Because no day 14 peak-response samples were available, the repertoires could be characterized only after the peak T cell response. Reportedly, almost half of the unique spike-specific TCRs recognized epitopes lying outside the regions that are mutated in the B.1.351 and B.1.1.7 variants. Vaccine-associated CD4 TCRs spanned the whole spike protein, with dominant responses in regions 160-218 and 743-854. Spike-specific TCR breadth and depth rose significantly after two AZD1222 doses compared with day 0 and with MenACWY recipients. Participants were mostly white British and included more females than males, and it was suggested by the authors that clonal diversity may have been underestimated.

The germline V end is reduced by 5 bases and the J end by 3 bases; junction bases left unmatched: 10. The CDR3 has 16 amino acids, counting the end cysteine and phenylalanine. Just CDR3 DNA is preserved here, 48 bases in frame from base 1. Taken from the germline V gene (reference sequence), the CDR1 and CDR2 loops are LNHDA and SQIVND. Per the publication, the time point label means: about 28 days (+/-7) after the second vaccine dose. AZD1222 recipients with second doses at about 4 weeks or about 12 weeks were pooled, because spike-specific TCR depth and breadth did not differ between schedules. Vaccinee samples came from UK trials COV001 and COV002, including a single-blind randomized controlled phase 2/3 trial of AZD1222 (ChAdOx1 nCoV-19) in healthy adults. For TCRbeta chain sequencing, PBMC samples from trial participants were taken at day 0 and at day 28 after the second dose. The CDR3 regions of human TCRbeta chains were analyzed by immunosequencing. Per the original workflow: Repertoire TCRs were checked for matches against a reference library of SARS-CoV-2-specific TCRs that had been generated using the MIRA antigen-specificity platform. Breadth was defined as the fraction of unique TCRs that were SARS-CoV-2-associated. Depth was defined as the fraction of total T cells that were SARS-CoV-2-associated. Using the MIRA data, each spike-specific TCR was mapped to the spike region that the TCR reacts to and placed in a CD4 or CD8 class. Log10-transformed breadth and depth values were compared by one-way ANOVA with Sidak's multiple comparisons tests. Drawn from immuneACCESS, this table holds only the in-frame rearrangements with V and J called that TCRdb kept. Clones are partly lost; checked studies trace under half to an unresolved V gene and leave the rest unexplained. D and trimming were read from the DNA, whereas the V and J calls and clone size are those reported in that table. The sample yields approximately 110,000 clones; around 92% were counted once. About 7.5% of the sample goes to the ten largest clones.

As to this clone: It lacks a known antigen. Base-call qualities are not available, and no considerably larger clone is one nucleotide away.

This receptor chain uses TRBV19 and TRBJ1-5; TRBD1 fits 7 bases in the junction. This clonotype originated in an adult who received the AZD1222 COVID-19 vaccine. This specimen was peripheral blood, taken 28 days after the second AZD1222 dose. The CDR3 here reads CASSLTWTGPNQPQHF. The nucleotides are TGTGCCAGTAGTCTCACCTGGACAGGTCCCAATCAGCCCCAGCATTTT.